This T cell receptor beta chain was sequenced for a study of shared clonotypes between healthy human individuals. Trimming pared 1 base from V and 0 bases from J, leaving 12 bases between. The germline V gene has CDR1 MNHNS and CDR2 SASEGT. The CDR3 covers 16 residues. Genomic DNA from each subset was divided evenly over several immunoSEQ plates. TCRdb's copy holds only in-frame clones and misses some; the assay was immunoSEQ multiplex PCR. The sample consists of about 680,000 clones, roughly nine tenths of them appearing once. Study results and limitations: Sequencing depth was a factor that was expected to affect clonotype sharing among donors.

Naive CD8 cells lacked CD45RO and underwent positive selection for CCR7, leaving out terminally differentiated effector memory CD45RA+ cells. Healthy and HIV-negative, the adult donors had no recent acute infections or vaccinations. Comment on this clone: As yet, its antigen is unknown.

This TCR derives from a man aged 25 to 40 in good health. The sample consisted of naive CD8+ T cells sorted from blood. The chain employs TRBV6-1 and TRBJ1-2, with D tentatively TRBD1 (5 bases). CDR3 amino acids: CASSEVGGNSNYGYTF. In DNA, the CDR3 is TGTGCCAGCAGTGAAGTTGGGGGAAACTCTAACTATGGCTACACCTTC.